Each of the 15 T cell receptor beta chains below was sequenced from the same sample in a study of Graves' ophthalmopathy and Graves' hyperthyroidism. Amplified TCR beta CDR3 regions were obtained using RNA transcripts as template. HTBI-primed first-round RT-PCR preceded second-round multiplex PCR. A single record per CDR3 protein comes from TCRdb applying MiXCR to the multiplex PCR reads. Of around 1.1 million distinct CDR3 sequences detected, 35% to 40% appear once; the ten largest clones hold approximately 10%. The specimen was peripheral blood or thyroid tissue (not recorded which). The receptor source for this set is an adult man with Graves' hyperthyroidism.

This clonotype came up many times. For the CDR3, the DNA is TGTGCCAGCAGCGACTGGGGTGTCGTAGGGGCCAACGTCCTGACTTTC. It codes for CASSDWGVVGANVLTF. J is TRBJ2-6 and V is TRBV28, with D hard to call. V lost 6 bases to trimming and J lost 4 bases, with 16 bases between them. CDR1 is MDHEN and CDR2 is SYDVKM in the germline V gene. This CDR3 is 16 amino acids long.

The CDR3 sequence: CASSPGTFNTEAFF. The CDR3 nucleotides are TGTGCCAGCAGCCCTGGGACATTTAACACTGAAGCTTTCTTT. The V and J genes are TRBV7-9 and TRBJ1-1; D is perhaps TRBD1 (6 bases). The CDR3 covers 14 residues. Between the trimmed V and J ends, which lost 5 bases and 2 bases, there was a span of 12 bases. Germline-derived CDR1 and CDR2 are SEHNR and FQNEAQ (reference sequence).

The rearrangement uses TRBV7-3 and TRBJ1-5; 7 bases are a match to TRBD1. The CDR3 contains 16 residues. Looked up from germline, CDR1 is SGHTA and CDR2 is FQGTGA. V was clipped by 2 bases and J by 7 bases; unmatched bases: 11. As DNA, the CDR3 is TGTGCCAGCAGCTTAGTATGGGCAGGGGGGTGGCAGCCCCAGCATTTT. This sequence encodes CASSLVWAGGWQPQHF.

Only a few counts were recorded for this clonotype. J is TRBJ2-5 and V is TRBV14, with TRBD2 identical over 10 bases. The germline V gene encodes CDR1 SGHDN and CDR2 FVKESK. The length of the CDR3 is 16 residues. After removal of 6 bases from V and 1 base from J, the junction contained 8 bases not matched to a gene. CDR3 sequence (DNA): TGTGCCAGCAGGCTCGAGCGGGGGGGCTTCCAAGAGACCCAGTACTTC. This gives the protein CASRLERGGFQETQYF.

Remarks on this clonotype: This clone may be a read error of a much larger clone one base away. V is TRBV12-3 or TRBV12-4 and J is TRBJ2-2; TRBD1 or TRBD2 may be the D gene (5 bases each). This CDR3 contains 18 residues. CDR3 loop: CAISGTRGGPRGTGELFF. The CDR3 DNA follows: TGTGCCATCAGTGGCACCCGTGGGGGACCCCGCGGCACCGGGGAGCTGTTTTTT.

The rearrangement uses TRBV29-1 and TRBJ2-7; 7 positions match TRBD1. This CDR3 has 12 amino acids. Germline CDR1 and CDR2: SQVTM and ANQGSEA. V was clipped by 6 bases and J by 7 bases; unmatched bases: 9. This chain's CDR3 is CSVSTGVYEQYF. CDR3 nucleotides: TGCAGCGTCTCCACAGGGGTCTATGAGCAGTACTTC.

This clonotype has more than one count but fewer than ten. The CDR3 DNA sequence: TGTGTTATAGCGGGAGGGGACACCGGGGAGCTGTTTTTT. As protein: CVIAGGDTGELFF. The V gene is TRBV2, the J gene TRBJ2-2, with TRBD2 matching over 11 bases. The CDR3 length is 13 residues. From germline, CDR1 is SNHLY and CDR2 FYNNEI.

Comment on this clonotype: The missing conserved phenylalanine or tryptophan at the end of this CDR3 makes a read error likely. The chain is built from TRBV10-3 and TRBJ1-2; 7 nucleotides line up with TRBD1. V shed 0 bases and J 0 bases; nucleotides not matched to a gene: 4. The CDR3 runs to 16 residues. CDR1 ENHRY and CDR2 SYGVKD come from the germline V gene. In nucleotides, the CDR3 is TGTGCCATCAGTGAGTCTGGCAGGGGGACTAACTATGGCTACACCTCC. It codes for CAISESGRGTNYGYTS.

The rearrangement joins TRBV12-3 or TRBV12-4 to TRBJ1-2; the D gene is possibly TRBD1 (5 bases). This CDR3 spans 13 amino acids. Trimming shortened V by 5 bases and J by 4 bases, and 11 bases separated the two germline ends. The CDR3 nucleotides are TGTGCCAGCAGTCCTCGGGACCCCTATGGCTACACCTTC. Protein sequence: CASSPRDPYGYTF.

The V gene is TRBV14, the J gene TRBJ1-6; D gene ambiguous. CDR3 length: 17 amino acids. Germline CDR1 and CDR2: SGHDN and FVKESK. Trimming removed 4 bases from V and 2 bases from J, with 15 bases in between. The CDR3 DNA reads TGTGCCAGCAGCCTTAAGGCCTTCTCAACCTATAATTCACCCCTCCACTTT. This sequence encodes CASSLKAFSTYNSPLHF.

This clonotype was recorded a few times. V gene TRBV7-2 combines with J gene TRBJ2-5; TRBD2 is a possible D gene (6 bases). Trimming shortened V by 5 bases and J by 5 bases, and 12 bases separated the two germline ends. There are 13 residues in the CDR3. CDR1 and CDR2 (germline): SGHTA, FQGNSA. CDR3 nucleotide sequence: TGTGCCAGCAGCCGGGGACTTGGGGAGACCCAGTACTTC. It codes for CASSRGLGETQYF.

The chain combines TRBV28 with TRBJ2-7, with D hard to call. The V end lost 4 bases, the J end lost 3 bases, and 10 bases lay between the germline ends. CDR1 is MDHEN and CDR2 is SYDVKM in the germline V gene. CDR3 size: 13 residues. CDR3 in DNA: TGTGCCAGCAGTTCCCGACGGAGCTACGAGCAGTACTTC. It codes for CASSSRRSYEQYF. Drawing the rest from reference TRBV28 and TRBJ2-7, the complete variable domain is DVKVTQSSRYLVKRTGEKVFLECVQDMDHENMFWYRQDPGLGLRLIYFSYDVKMKEKGDIPEGYSVSREKKERFSLILESASTNQTSMYLCASSSRRSYEQYFGPGTRLTVT.

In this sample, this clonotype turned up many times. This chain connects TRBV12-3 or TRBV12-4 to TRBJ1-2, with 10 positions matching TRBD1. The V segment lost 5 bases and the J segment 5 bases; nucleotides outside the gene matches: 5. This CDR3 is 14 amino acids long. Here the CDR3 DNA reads TGTGCCAGCAGTCCCGGACAGGGGGGATATGGCTACACCTTC. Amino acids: CASSPGQGGYGYTF.

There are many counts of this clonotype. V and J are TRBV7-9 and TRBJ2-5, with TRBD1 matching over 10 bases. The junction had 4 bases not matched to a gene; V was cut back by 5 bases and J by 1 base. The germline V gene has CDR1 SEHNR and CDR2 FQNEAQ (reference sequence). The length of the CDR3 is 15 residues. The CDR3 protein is CASSPGTGVQETQYF. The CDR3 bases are TGTGCCAGCAGCCCCGGGACAGGGGTCCAAGAGACCCAGTACTTC.

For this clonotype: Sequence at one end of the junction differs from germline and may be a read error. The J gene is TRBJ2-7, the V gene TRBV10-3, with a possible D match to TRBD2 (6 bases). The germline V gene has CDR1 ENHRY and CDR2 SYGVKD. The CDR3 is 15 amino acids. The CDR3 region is CASSLVPGVPYEQYF. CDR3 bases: TGTGCCAGCAGTTTAGTACCGGGAGTCCCCTACGAGCAGTACTTC.